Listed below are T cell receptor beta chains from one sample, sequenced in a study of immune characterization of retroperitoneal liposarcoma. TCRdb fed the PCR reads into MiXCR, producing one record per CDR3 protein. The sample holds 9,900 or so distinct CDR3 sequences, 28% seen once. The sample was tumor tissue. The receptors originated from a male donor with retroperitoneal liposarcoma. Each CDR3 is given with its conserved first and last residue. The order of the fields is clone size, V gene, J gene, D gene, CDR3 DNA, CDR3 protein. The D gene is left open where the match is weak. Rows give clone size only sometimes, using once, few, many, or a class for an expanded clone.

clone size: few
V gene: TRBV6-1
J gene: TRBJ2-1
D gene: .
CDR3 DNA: TGTGCCAGCATTGTGGACCACCCCTACGAGCAGTTCTTC
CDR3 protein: CASIVDHPYEQFF

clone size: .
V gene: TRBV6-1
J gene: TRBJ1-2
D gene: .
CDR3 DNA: TGTGCCAGCAGTGAAGAGTACCGGACGGACCTATGGCTACACTTC
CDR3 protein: CASSEEYRTDLWLHF

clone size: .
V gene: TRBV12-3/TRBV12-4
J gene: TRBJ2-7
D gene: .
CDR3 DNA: TGTGCCAGCAGCCAAACAGGGCAGGGTTACGAGCAGTACTTC
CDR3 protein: CASSQTGQGYEQYF

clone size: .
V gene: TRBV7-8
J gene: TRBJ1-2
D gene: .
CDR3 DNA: TGTGCCAGCAGCTTAGCAGGGCTACTAAACTATGGCTACACCTTC
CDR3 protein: CASSLAGLLNYGYTF

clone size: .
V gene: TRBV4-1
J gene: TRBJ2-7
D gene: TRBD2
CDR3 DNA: TGCGCCAGCAGCCAATCACTAGCGGGAGGAAGCGAGCAGTACTTC
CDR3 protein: CASSQSLAGGSEQYF

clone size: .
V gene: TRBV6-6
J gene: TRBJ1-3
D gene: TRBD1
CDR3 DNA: TGTGCCAGCACCTTCCTAGGGACAGGAGTCACCACCATATATTTT
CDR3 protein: CASTFLGTGVTTIYF

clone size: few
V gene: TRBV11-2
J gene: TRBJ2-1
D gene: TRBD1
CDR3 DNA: TGTGCCAGCAGCCTAGACCAACCGGGACAGAGATCCTACGAGCAGTTCTTC
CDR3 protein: CASSLDQPGQRSYEQFF

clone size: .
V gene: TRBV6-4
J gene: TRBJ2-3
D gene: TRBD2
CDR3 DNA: TGTGCCAGCAGTGCAGCGGGAGGGACAGATACGCAGTATTTT
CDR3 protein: CASSAAGGTDTQYF

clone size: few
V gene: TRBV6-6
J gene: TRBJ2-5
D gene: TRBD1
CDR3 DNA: TGTGCCAGCAGTTACTCGCCGACAGGGGCCGGGGAGACCCAGTACTTC
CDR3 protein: CASSYSPTGAGETQYF

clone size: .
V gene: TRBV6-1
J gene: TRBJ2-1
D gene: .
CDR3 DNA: TGTGCCAGCAGCAGGGATTGGTCATACAATGAGCAGTTCTTC
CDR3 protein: CASSRDWSYNEQFF

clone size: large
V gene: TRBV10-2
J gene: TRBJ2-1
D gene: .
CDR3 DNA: TGCGCCAGCAGTGAAACACCTCCCCCCGAGCAGTTCTTC
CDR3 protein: CASSETPPPEQFF